What follows are 9 T cell receptor beta chains derived from one specimen sequenced in a study of shared clonotypes between healthy human individuals. Only in-frame clones appear in the TCRdb table, and some are missing; sequencing was by immunoSEQ multiplex PCR. The sample holds about 450,000 clones; roughly 83% are singletons and the top ten take roughly 13%. The sequencing input was PBMCs. The receptor set was obtained from a woman aged 40 to 50 in good health. Some clones in this sample may be carry-over from other donors' samples.

The gene calls are TRBV6-5 and TRBJ1-1, with D unresolved. Trimming left V 2 bases short and J 11 bases short, with 15 bases between. Germline V lookup: CDR1 MNHEY, CDR2 SVGAGI. The CDR3 is 13 amino acids. CDR3 region: CASSYPGEGTAFF. CDR3 DNA: TGTGCCAGCAGTTACCCGGGCGAGGGAACGGCTTTCTTT.

The chain joins TRBV18 to TRBJ2-7; maybe TRBD1 (5 bases). With 3 bases removed from V and 3 bases from J, the gap between germline ends came to 9 bases. The CDR3 has 13 amino acids. Germline CDR1 KGHSH, CDR2 LQKENI. The CDR3 coding sequence is TGTGCCAGCTCACCGACAGAACTCTACGAGCAGTACTTC. Its translation is CASSPTELYEQYF.

This clone occurred many times. The chain joins TRBV18 to TRBJ2-3; D remains unclear. In germline, CDR1 is KGHSH, CDR2 LQKENI. The CDR3 runs to 13 residues. Trimming removed 8 bases from V and 2 bases from J, with 11 bases in between. CDR3 nucleotide sequence: TGTGCCAGCCGTGGGCAGACCACAGATACGCAGTATTTT. This gives the protein CASRGQTTDTQYF. The full variable domain, its missing parts supplied by reference TRBV18 and TRBJ2-3, is NAGVMQNPRHLVRRRGQEARLRCSPMKGHSHVYWYRQLPEEGLKFMVYLQKENIIDESGMPKERFSAEFPKEGPSILRIQQVVRGDSAAYFCASRGQTTDTQYFGPGTRLTVL.

J is TRBJ2-7 and V is TRBV4-2; possibly TRBD2 for D (6 bases). Trimming pared 0 bases from V and 3 bases from J, leaving 12 bases between. The CDR3 contains 15 residues. Per germline, CDR1 LGHNA and CDR2 YNFKEQ. CDR3 nucleotide sequence: TGTGCCAGCAGCCAAGAAGGTACTAGCTTCTACGAGCAGTACTTC. As protein: CASSQEGTSFYEQYF.

The chain uses TRBV4-1 and TRBJ1-5; D is unclear. The CDR3 totals 17 residues. The V and J ends lost 0 bases and 4 bases respectively, with 16 bases between them. In germline, CDR1 is MGHRA, CDR2 YSYEKL. Here the CDR3 reads CASSQETRVFGNQPQHF. The CDR3 region has the DNA TGCGCCAGCAGCCAAGAGACCCGAGTGTTTGGGAATCAGCCCCAGCATTTT.

This clone was picked up a small number of times. This same CDR3 is encoded by further DNA sequences in the sample. The chain links TRBV12-5 to TRBJ1-1; TRBD1 aligns across 9 bases. The CDR3 loop spans 14 amino acids. Germline loops: CDR1 LGHNT, CDR2 FRNRAP. V shed 6 bases, J shed 2 bases, and the junction held 4 bases outside the gene matches. This CDR3 reads CASGTGGQNTEAFF. CDR3 DNA sequence: TGTGCTAGTGGGACAGGGGGACAAAACACTGAAGCTTTCTTT.

The chain uses TRBV7-9 and TRBJ2-5; 14 bases are shared with TRBD2. Germline CDR1 SEHNR, CDR2 FQNEAQ (reference sequence). This CDR3 has 16 amino acids. Losses at the gene ends were 6 bases for V and 5 bases for J; bases not matched to a gene: 8. The CDR3 protein is CASSSGLAGGGETQYF. The DNA for the CDR3 is TGTGCCAGCAGTTCCGGACTAGCGGGAGGTGGGGAGACCCAGTACTTC.

The rearrangement uses TRBV2 and TRBJ2-7; TRBD1 might be the D (7 bases). CDR1 is SNHLY, CDR2 FYNNEI, per germline. The ends were cut back, 11 bases at V and 0 bases at J, with 11 bases in the middle. The CDR3 is made up of 12 amino acids. In DNA, the CDR3 is TGTGCCGGGGGGACAGACTCCTACGAGCAGTACTTC. Translation gives CAGGTDSYEQYF.

The genes are TRBV7-9 and TRBJ2-1, with D unclear. The germline V gene encodes CDR1 SEHNR and CDR2 FQNEAQ (reference sequence). Trimming took 1 base from V and 5 from J, leaving 9 bases between them. The CDR3 is 14 residues long. DNA of the CDR3: TGTGCCAGCAGCTTAGGACCCCGGCACAATGAGCAGTTCTTC. Translating it yields CASSLGPRHNEQFF.